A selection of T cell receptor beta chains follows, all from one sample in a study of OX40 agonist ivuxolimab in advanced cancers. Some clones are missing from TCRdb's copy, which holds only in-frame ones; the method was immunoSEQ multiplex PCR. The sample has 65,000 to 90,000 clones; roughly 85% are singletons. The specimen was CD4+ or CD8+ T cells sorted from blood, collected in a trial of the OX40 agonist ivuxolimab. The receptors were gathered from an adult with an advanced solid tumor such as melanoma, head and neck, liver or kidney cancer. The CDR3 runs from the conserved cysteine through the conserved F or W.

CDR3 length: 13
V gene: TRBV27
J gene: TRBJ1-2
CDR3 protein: CASRGGDPVGYTF

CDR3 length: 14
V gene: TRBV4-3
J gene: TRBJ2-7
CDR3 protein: CASSQGPFSDEQYF

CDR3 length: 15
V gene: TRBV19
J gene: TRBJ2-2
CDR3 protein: CASSISTGATGELFF

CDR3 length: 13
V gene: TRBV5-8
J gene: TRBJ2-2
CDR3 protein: CASSSTYTGELFF

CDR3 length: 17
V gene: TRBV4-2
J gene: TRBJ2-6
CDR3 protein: CASSQPPGGPGANVLTF

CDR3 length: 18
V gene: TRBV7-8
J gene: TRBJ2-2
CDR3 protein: CASSLGSGTGLHTGELFF

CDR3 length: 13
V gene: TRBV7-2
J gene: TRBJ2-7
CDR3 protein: CASSQDFSYEQYF

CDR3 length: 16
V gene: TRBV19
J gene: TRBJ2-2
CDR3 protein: CASSIGQGYGTGELFF

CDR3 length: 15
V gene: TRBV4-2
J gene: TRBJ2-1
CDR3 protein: CASSRPGLASNEQFF

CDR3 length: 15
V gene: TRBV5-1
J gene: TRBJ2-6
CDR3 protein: CASSLSLSGANVLTF

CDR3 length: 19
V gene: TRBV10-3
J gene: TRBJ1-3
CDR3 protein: CAISESGFKGLLLGNTIYF

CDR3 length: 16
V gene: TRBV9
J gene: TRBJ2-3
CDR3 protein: CASSVGGTSGFNTQYF

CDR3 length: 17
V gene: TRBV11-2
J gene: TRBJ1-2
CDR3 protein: CASHMGASFPSNYGYTF

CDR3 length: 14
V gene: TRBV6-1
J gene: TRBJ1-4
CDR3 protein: CASGPGLGDGKLFF

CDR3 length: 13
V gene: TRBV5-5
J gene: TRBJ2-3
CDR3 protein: CASSLMGEDTQYF

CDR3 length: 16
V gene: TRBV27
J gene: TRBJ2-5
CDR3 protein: CASSHGARGGQETQYF

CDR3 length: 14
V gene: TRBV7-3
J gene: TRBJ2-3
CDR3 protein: CASSAGLNEDTQYF

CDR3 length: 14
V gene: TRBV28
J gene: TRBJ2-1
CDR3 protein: CAATGPGSRNEQFF

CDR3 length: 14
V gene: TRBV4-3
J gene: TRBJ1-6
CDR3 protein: CASSQGLAHSPLHF

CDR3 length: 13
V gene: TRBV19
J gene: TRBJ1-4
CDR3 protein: CATAGQRYEKLFF

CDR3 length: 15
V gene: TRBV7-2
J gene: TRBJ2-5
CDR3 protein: CASSLAPNLQETQYF

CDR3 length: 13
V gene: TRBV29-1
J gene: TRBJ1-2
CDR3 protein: CSVENADREGYTF

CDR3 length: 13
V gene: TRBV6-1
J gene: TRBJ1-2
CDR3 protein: CASSDGTNYGYTF

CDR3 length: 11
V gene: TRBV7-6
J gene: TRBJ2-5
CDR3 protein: CASSTRETQYF

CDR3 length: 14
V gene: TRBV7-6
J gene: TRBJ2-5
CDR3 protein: CASSLRTRQETQYF

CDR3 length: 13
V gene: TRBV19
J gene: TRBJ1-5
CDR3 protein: CASSLGGDQPQHF

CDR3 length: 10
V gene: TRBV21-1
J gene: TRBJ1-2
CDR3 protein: CASRAGSYTF

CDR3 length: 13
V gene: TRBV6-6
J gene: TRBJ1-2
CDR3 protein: CASSLRANYGYTF

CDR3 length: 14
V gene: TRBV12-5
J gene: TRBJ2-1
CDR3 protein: CASGLYPLINEQFF

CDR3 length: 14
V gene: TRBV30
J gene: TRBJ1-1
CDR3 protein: CAWTWDRANTEAFF

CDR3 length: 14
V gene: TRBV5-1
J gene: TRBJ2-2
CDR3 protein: CASRPGTGTGELFF

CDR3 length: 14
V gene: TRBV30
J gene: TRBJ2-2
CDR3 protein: CAWSYSGTTGELFF

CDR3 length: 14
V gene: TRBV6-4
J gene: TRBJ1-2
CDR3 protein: CASSRDPNNYGYTF

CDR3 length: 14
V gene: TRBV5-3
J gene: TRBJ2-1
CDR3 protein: CARSLDGQGKMQFF

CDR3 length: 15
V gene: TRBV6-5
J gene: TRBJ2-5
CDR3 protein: CASRLGTRGQETQYF

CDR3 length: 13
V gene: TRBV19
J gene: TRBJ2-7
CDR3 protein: CASSSQGPYEQYF

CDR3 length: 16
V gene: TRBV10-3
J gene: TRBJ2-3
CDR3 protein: CAIGAPPGLATDTQYF

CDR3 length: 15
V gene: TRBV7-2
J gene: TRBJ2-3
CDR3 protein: CASSPGRAGSDTQYF

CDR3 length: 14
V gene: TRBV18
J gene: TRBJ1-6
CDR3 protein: CASSPPRADSPLHF

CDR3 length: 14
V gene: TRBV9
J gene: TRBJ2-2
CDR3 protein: CASSPAWATGELFF

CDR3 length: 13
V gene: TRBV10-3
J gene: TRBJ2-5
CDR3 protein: CAISRGQGETQYF

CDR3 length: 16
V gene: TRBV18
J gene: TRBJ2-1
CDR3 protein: CASSPPTGGTHNEQFF

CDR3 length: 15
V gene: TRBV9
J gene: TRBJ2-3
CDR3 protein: CASSVGASFGDTQYF

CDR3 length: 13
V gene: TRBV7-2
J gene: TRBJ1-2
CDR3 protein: CASQPGRAPGYTF

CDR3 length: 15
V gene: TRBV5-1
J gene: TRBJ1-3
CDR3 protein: CASSYTGDTGNTIYF

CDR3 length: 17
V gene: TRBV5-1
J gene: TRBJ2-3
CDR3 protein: CASSWEGLALITDTQYF

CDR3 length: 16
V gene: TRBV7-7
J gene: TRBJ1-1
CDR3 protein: CASSPKTGNKNTEAFF

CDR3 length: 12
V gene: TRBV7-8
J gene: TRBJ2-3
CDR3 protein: CASVPNTDTQYF

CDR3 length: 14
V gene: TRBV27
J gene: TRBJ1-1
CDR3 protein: CASSFYRGQAEAFF

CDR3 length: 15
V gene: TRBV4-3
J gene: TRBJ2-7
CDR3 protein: CASSQEGLGPYEQYF

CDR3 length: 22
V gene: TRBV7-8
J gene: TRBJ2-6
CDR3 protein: CASSSTGETQGGILGGANVLTF

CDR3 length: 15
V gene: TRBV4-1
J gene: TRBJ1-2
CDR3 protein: CASSQEKTGPYGYTF

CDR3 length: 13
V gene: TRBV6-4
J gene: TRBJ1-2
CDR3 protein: CASSYGQNYGYTF

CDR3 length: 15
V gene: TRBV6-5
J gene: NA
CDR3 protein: CASRHRDARSYEQYF

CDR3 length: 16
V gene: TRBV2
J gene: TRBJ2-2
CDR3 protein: CASSVESQTNTGELFF

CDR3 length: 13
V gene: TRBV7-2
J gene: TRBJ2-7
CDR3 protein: CASSAQRAYEQYF

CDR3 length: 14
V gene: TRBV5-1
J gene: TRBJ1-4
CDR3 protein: CASSSGRGDEKLFF

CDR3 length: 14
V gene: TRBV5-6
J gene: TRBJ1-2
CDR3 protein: CASSLAWARYGYTF